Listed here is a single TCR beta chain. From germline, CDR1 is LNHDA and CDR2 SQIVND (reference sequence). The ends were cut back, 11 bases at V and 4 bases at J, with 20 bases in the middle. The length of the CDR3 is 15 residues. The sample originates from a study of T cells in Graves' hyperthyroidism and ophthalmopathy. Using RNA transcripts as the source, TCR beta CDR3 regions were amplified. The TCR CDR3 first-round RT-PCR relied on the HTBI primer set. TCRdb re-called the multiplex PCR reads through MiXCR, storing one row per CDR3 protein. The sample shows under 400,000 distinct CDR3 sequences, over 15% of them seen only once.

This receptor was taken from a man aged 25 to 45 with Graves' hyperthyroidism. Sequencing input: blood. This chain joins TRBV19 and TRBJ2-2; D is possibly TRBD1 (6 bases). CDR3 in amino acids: CAVRGPTGGTGELFF. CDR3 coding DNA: TGTGCCGTCCGGGGTCCGACAGGAGGCACCGGGGAGCTGTTTTTT.